A selection of T cell receptor beta chains follows, all from one sample in a study of CD8+CD57+ T cells in acquired aplastic anemia. TCRdb fed the reads into MiXCR, producing one record per CDR3 protein. Of roughly 200,000 distinct CDR3 sequences in the sample, roughly 65% were seen once. Material for sequencing was sorted CD4+, CD8+, or CD8+CD57+ T cells (not recorded which) from PBMCs. The receptors come from a human donor with aplastic anemia. CDR3s include the opening cysteine and the closing phenylalanine or tryptophan. Fields, in order: J gene, V gene, CDR3 protein.

>TRBJ1-5|TRBV19
CASSIRTNSNQPQHF
>TRBJ1-3|TRBV6-5
CASSYSRGLGNTIYF
>TRBJ2-2|TRBV7-9
CASIYNTGELFF
>TRBJ1-2|TRBV7-8
CAITTGGHGYTF
>TRBJ1-1|TRBV19
CASTKDRGNTEAFF
>TRBJ1-5|TRBV2
CASTGGANQPQHF
>TRBJ1-4|TRBV7-2
CASSLGGQGRIEKLFF
>TRBJ2-7|TRBV2
CASSVAGWHEQYF
>TRBJ2-6|TRBV24-1
CATRIHSYSGANVLTF
>TRBJ2-5|TRBV7-8
CASSPRTPTRETQYF
>TRBJ2-1|TRBV20-1
CSAYSGDYNEQFF
>TRBJ2-7|TRBV20-1
CSAPSKGSYEQYF
>TRBJ2-1|TRBV5-1
CASSLGHQYNEQFF
>TRBJ2-1|TRBV9
CASSVVTGYEQFF
>TRBJ1-4|TRBV27
CASSTSTNEKLFF
>TRBJ1-2|TRBV24-1
CATSDGQGSYGYTF
>TRBJ1-6|TRBV2
CASTSDRRNLHF
>TRBJ1-6|TRBV7-2
CASSFDPRLDSPLHF
>TRBJ1-1|TRBV6-1
CASSLAGTASFMNTEAFF
>TRBJ1-6|TRBV25-1
CASSHQGGNSPLHF
>TRBJ1-6|TRBV5-6
CASSPPPGRNSPLHF
>TRBJ1-1|TRBV4-2
CASSQDREGPITMNTEAFF
>TRBJ1-6|TRBV7-3
CASSLTGTGGSSPLHF
>TRBJ2-7|TRBV7-9
CASSLVGQGTYEQYF
>TRBJ1-2|TRBV5-1
CASSNKGQTDYGYTF
>TRBJ2-7|TRBV5-1
CASSLARRYEQYF
>TRBJ2-1|TRBV29-1
CSVTGGALQGVLDEQFF
>TRBJ2-2|TRBV20-1
CSATVRGSGTGELFF
>TRBJ2-2|TRBV19
CASIPASGDTGELFF
>TRBJ1-4|TRBV10-3
CASREASSATNEKLFF
>TRBJ1-2|TRBV7-2
CASSPRTEHYGYTF
>TRBJ1-2|TRBV20-1
CSARDQEGQGLCANYGYTF
>TRBJ1-1|TRBV27
CASSLGIGTEAFF
>TRBJ2-7|TRBV2
CASRGDHSYEQYF
>TRBJ2-1|TRBV10-1
CASSYNKGTPNEQFF
>TRBJ2-2|TRBV15
CATSTTGTWNTGELFF
>TRBJ2-1|TRBV19
CASTLSGNYEQFF
>TRBJ2-3|TRBV13
CASSFFGRDRVRDTQYF
>TRBJ2-3|TRBV29-1
CSVKGPTDTQYF
>TRBJ2-2|TRBV5-1
CASTLTPPTGELFF
>TRBJ2-2|TRBV9
CASSVVTGIAGELFF
>TRBJ1-1|TRBV19
CASIFYRGMNTEAFF
>TRBJ1-4|TRBV5-1
CASSYTGGEGEKLFF
>TRBJ1-1|TRBV19
CASSLPAGNTEAFF
>TRBJ1-6|TRBV7-9
CASSSWDVGGYSPLHF
>TRBJ2-5|TRBV5-1
CASSLEGQGRETQYF